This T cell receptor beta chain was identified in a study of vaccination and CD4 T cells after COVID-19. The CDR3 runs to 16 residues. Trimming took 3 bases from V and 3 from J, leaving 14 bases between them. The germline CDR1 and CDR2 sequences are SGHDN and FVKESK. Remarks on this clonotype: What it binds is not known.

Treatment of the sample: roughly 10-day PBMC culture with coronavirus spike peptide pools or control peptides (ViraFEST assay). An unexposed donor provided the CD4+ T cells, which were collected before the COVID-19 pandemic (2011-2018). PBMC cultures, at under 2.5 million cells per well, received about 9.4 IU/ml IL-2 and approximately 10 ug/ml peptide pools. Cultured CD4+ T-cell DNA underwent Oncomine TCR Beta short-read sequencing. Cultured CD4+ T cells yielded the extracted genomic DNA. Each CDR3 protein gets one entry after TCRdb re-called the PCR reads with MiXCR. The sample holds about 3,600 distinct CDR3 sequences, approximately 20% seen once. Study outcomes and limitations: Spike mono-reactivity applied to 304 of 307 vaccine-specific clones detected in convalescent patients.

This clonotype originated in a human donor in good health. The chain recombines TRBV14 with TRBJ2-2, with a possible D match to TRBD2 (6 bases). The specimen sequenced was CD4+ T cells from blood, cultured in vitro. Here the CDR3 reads CASSQLSGDDTGELFF. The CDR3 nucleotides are TGTGCCAGCAGCCAGCTATCGGGGGACGACACCGGGGAGCTGTTTTTT. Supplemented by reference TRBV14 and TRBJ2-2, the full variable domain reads EAGVTQFPSHSVIEKGQTVTLRCDPISGHDNLYWYRRVMGKEIKFLLHFVKESKQDESGMPNNRFLAERTGGTYSTLKVQPAELEDSGVYFCASSQLSGDDTGELFFGEGSRLTVL.